Sequencing of this T cell receptor (beta chain) was carried out in a study of T cell changes during pregnancy in multiple sclerosis. The assay was immunoSEQ multiplex PCR, and TCRdb's table has in-frame clones only and misses some. The sample gives around 95,000 clones, about 90% of which show up once; approximately 2% is in the top ten. The V end lost 2 bases, the J end lost 2 bases, and 9 bases lay between the germline ends. Germline V gives CDR1 KGHSH, CDR2 LQKENI. This CDR3 region has 14 residues. The chain couples TRBV18 to TRBJ1-2; D unresolved. Sequencing used peripheral blood, obtained after pregnancy. This receptor was taken from a female donor with multiple sclerosis, enrolled in a pregnancy study. CDR3 sequence: CASSPETGNYGYTF. The CDR3 DNA reads TGTGCCAGCTCACCAGAGACGGGGAACTATGGCTACACCTTC.